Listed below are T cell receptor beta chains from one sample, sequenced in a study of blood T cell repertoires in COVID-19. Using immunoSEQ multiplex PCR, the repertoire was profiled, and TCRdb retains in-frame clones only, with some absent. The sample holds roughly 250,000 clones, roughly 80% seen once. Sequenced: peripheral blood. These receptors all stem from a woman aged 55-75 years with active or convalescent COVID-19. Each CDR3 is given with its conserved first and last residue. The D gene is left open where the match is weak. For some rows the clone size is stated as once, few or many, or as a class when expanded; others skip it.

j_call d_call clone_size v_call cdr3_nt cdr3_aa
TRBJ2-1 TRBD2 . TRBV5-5 TGTGCCAGCAGCTTGTTAGCGGGGGGGTACAATGAGCAGTTCTTC CASSLLAGGYNEQFF
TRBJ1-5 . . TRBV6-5 TGTGCCAGCAGCCTGGGGGGGGGCAATCAGCCCCAGCATTTT CASSLGGGNQPQHF
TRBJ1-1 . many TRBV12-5 TGTGCTAGTGGTTCAGGTCTTTCGACTGAAGCTTTCTTT CASGSGLSTEAFF
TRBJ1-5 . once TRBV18 TGTGCCAGCTCACTCTCGGTTGACAGTTACAATCAGCCCCAGCATTTT CASSLSVDSYNQPQHF
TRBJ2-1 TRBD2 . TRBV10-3 TGTGCCATCAGTGACGGGGGGTCTGGTAGGTACAATGAGCAGTTCTTC CAISDGGSGRYNEQFF
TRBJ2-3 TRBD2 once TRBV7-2 TGTGCCAGCAGCTCGAGGACTAGCGGGGCTAGCACAGATACGCAGTATTTT CASSSRTSGASTDTQYF
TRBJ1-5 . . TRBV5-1 TGCGCCAGCAGCCCCCTATCGCGGGAAAATCAGCCCCAGCATTTT CASSPLSRENQPQHF
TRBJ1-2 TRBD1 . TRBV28 TGTGCCAGCAGTTTATCCCCCAGACAGGGTGGTGGCTACACCTTC CASSLSPRQGGGYTF
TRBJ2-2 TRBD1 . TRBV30 TGTGCCTGGAGAGAGGGGGCCGCCGGGGAGCTGTTTTTT CAWREGAAGELFF
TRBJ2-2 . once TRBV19 TGTGCCAGTAGTATGATCTGGGGGCAGAACACCGGGGAGCTGTTTTTT CASSMIWGQNTGELFF
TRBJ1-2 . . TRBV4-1 TGCGCCAGCAGCGGAGGAGGATATGGCTACACCTTC CASSGGGYGYTF
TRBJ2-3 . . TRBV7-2 TGTGCCAGCAGCTTAGGTTCTAGCAGAACCACAGATACGCAGTATTTT CASSLGSSRTTDTQYF
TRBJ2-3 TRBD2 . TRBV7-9 TGTGCCAGCAGCCCAGGGACTAGCGGGACTCTGGATACGCAGTATTTT CASSPGTSGTLDTQYF
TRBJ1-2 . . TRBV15 TGTGCCACCAGCAGAGATTTATTTAACTATGGCTACACCTTC CATSRDLFNYGYTF
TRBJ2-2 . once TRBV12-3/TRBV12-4 TGTGCCAGCAGTGTTAGCGGAACCGGGGAGCTGTTTTTT CASSVSGTGELFF
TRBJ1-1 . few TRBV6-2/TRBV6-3 TGTGCCAGCAGTTACGTGGGGGGTGCTGAAGCTTTCTTT CASSYVGGAEAFF
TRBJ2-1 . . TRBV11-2 TGTGCCAGCAGCCCTACGTCGGGAACAGCGACCAACAATGAGCAGTTCTTC CASSPTSGTATNNEQFF
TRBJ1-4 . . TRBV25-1 TGTGCCAGCAGTGAATACCCGGGATTTGAAAAACTGTTTTTT CASSEYPGFEKLFF
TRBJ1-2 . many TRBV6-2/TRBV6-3 TGTGCCAGCAGTCTCTCCGGGGGGCCTAGTTATGGCTACACCTTC CASSLSGGPSYGYTF
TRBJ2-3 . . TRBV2 TGTGCCAGCCTCACATGGGGGGTTATAGGCACAGATACGCAGTATTTT CASLTWGVIGTDTQYF
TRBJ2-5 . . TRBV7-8 TGTGCCAGCAGCCCCCTGGGCGGGAATGAAGAGACCCAGTACTTC CASSPLGGNEETQYF
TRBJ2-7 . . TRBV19 TGTGCCAGTAAGCGCGATCCTACTACCGGCGAGCAGTACTTC CASKRDPTTGEQYF
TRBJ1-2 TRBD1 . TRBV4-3 TGCGCCAGCAGCCAAGACATCCAGGGGGGCCACTATGGCTACACCTTC CASSQDIQGGHYGYTF
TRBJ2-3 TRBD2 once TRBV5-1 TGCGCCAGCAGCCTGACTAGCGGGGGTCTGGATACGCAGTATTTT CASSLTSGGLDTQYF
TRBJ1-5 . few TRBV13 TGTGCCAGCAGCTTAGGGGTCCCCCGGGATCAGCCCCAGCATTTT CASSLGVPRDQPQHF
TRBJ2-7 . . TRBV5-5 TGTGCCAGCAGCTTGGCTTCCTCCCGGGACTACGAGCAGTACTTC CASSLASSRDYEQYF
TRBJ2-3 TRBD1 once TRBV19 TGTGCCAGTAGGGGACAGGTGCCGATATGGACAGATACGCAGTATTTT CASRGQVPIWTDTQYF
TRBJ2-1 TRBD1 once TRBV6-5 TGTGCCAGCAGTTATTTACAGGGGTCCTACAATGAGCAGTTCTTC CASSYLQGSYNEQFF
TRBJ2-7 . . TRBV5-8 TGTGCCAGCAGCTTGGCCGAGGGCCTCTCCTACGAGCAGTACTTC CASSLAEGLSYEQYF
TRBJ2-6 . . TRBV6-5 TGTGCCACCAGGGGGGGAAGGTCTGGGGCCAACGTCCTGACTTTC CATRGGRSGANVLTF
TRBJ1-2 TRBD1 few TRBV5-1 TGCGCCAGCAGCGCCGGGACAGGGGATGGCTACACCTTC CASSAGTGDGYTF